This paragraph covers one TCR beta chain sequence. This clone has just one count. What antigen it recognizes has not been identified. The junction shows a germline mismatch at one end, possibly a read error. The entry originates in a study of shared clonotypes between healthy human individuals (dated by TCRdb to between 2020 and 2021). Looking at the study overall: The cohort included three men and a couple of women between 18 and 49 years of age. To increase sequencing depth and limit assay-specific biases, different laboratories used diverse techniques to prepare libraries and sequence TCR repertoires. Blood TCR repertoires of roughly 5 healthy adults were deeply sequenced to estimate repertoire size and the extent of clonotype sharing between individuals. Per donor, leukapheresis produced somewhere between about 0.8 and 9.5 billion PBMCs. For each donor, three plates each were used for CD4 naive and CD4 memory, two plates were used for CD8 naive, and one plate was used for CD8 memory. Broader findings and caveats from the paper: Sampling was restricted to blood, and TCR repertoires in tissue are likely to differ from TCR repertoires in blood. Based on pairwise subsampling, the degree of clonotype sharing among donors was expected to be affected by sequencing depth. Compared with non-shared clonotypes, the clonotypes found in all four sorted-subset donors had higher generation probabilities. Naive subsets generally had larger estimated clonotype richness than memory subsets did. When a handful of donors were compared, the shared fraction of clonotypes was around 5% for naive CD4, roughly 3.4% for naive CD8, more than 2% for memory CD4, and 0.4% for memory CD8. The small number of donors limited the genetic and exposure-history diversity represented. Even with the large sequencing depth, rarefaction of the sorted-subset datasets indicated that sequencing was incomplete.

Donors were healthy HIV-negative adults with no recently reported acute infections or vaccinations. Every donor was a Caucasian adult living in Nashville, Tennessee, USA. CD4+ T cells were enriched through magnetic negative selection, after which naive cells were positively selected on CD45RA and the remaining negative fraction served as the memory subset. Blood was obtained by leukapheresis, after which PBMCs were separated by Ficoll-Histopaque density gradient centrifugation and cryopreserved in liquid nitrogen vapor phase. Analytical flow cytometry was used to check the purity and quantity of every magnetically sorted T cell population. Genomic DNA was isolated from each sorted fraction and quantified by UV absorbance on a Nanodrop 2000c. Using the deep immunoSEQ assay, TCR CDR3 regions were amplified from genomic DNA by multiplex PCR. For each cell subset, the extracted genomic DNA was distributed evenly across all wells of several immunoSEQ 96-well plates, and each plate served as one replicate. For sorted subsets, around 200 ng genomic DNA, equal to some 30,000 T cell genomes, was loaded into each replicate PCR. Purified libraries were quantified with a Qubit 3.0 fluorometer, sized on a Bioanalyzer 2100, and re-quantified with the KAPA Library Quantification kit. A separate single-read 150-cycle Illumina NextSeq 550 flow cell was used to sequence each immunoSEQ 96-well plate. Processing in the source paper ran as follows. Because the immunoSEQ output held only junctional sequences and lacked quality scores, the filtering could not match the filtering applied to full-length reads. To assign V/J genes and CDR3, sequences were annotated against IMGT germline references using PyIR, a Python wrapper for IgBLAST v1.9. Reads were filtered out if the reads had weak V/J assignments (E-value above 1e-6), no CDR3, stop codons, out-of-frame junctions, or ambiguous translated residues. V3J clonotypes were defined by identical inferred V gene, J gene, and CDR3 amino acid sequence. To compute the percentage overlap between repertoires, the number of shared unique clonotypes was divided by the size of the smaller repertoire. Three approaches were used to assess repertoire richness: RTK rarefaction, the Chao1 estimator, and Recon v2.1 estimates of unobserved clonotypes. Generation probabilities were computed with OLGA for all TCRbeta clonotypes obtained by the gDNA method from several donors. As stored in TCRdb, this immuneACCESS dataset retains in-frame rearrangements with V and J assigned. A fraction of the clones does not appear; measured against another copy, unresolved V genes explain less than half of the discrepancy, and the remainder lacks a known reason. V and J calls and clone size come straight from that table; D and trimming were deduced from the DNA. Within this sample are 2.3 million or so clones, with 93% of them counted one time only. The top ten clonotypes cover under 0.45% of the sample.

From the cysteine through the phenylalanine, the CDR3 covers 12 amino acids. Only the CDR3 portion is preserved as DNA: 36 bases, with reading frame beginning at the first base. CDR1 and CDR2 are drawn from the germline V gene: MGHDK, SYGVNS. The clonotype comes from a man younger than 35 in good health. Some clones in this sample may be carry-over from other donors' samples. The sequence is built from TRBV25-1 and TRBJ2-3, with the D gene call left open. Sequenced material: naive CD4+ T cells from PBMCs. The cell subset or site label on this specimen signifies: CD45RA+ positively selected. The DNA sequence follows: TGTGCCAGCCGACCCAACACAGATACACAGTATTTT. This sequence encodes CASRPNTDTQYF.